A selection of T cell receptor beta chains follows, all from one sample in a study of shared clonotypes between healthy human individuals. TCRdb's copy holds only in-frame clones and misses some; the assay was immunoSEQ multiplex PCR. Here the sample spans about 1.1 million clones, 70% to 85% being singletons. Specimen: memory CD4+ T cells from PBMCs. These receptors all stem from a man younger than 35 in good health. Some clones in this sample may be carry-over from other donors' samples. Each CDR3 is given with its conserved first and last residue. D genes are given only for firm matches. Expanded clones are given a class, and other clones once, few, many or no size at all.

J gene,D gene,V gene,clone size,CDR3 protein,CDR3 DNA
TRBJ2-7,TRBD2,TRBV11-2,-,CASSLLAGVVDEQYF,TGTGCCAGCAGCTTGCTAGCGGGAGTTGTTGACGAGCAGTACTTC
TRBJ2-2,-,TRBV5-6,-,CASSLWVTGELFF,TGTGCCAGCAGCTTGTGGGTCACCGGGGAGCTGTTTTTT
TRBJ2-7,TRBD1,TRBV11-2,once,CASSLAGTASSSYEQYF,TGTGCCAGCAGCTTAGCAGGGACAGCCAGTAGCTCCTACGAGCAGTACTTC
TRBJ2-7,TRBD1,TRBV19,-,CASSNGQGWNEQYF,TGTGCCAGTAGTAACGGACAGGGGTGGAACGAGCAGTACTTC
TRBJ2-1,-,TRBV28,-,CASSQPSSPYNEQFF,TGTGCCAGCAGCCAACCTAGCAGCCCCTACAATGAGCAGTTCTTC
TRBJ2-7,-,TRBV2,few,CASRGDRAGEQYF,TGTGCCAGCAGGGGAGACAGGGCGGGGGAGCAGTACTTC
TRBJ1-1,-,TRBV18,-,CASSPPGRNTEAFF,TGTGCCAGCTCACCACCCGGGCGCAACACTGAAGCTTTCTTT
TRBJ2-5,-,TRBV15,-,CATSNVARETQYF,TGTGCCACCAGCAACGTTGCCCGGGAGACCCAGTACTTC
TRBJ2-7,TRBD2,TRBV30,-,CAWSVLRLAGVEQYF,TGTGCCTGGAGTGTCTTGAGACTAGCGGGAGTCGAGCAGTACTTC
TRBJ2-6,-,TRBV9,-,CASSSLGGTSGANVLTF,TGTGCCAGCTCTAGCCTAGGAGGGACCTCTGGGGCCAACGTCCTGACTTTC
TRBJ1-2,-,TRBV30,-,CAWSGGNYGYTF,TGTGCCTGGAGTGGGGGCAACTATGGCTACACCTTC
TRBJ2-1,-,TRBV6-1,-,CASSDAGDHYNEQFF,TGTGCCAGCAGTGATGCAGGGGACCACTACAATGAGCAGTTCTTC
TRBJ2-5,-,TRBV5-1,-,CASSRAGEETQYF,TGCGCCAGCAGCCGGGCAGGGGAAGAGACCCAGTACTTC
TRBJ2-4,-,TRBV5-8,-,CASSLVGGFRHF,TGTGCCAGCAGCTTGGTCGGGGGATTTCGACACTTC
TRBJ2-7,-,TRBV6-5,once,CASRGTAGSYEQYF,TGTGCCAGCAGGGGGACAGCGGGCTCCTACGAGCAGTACTTC
TRBJ2-7,TRBD2,TRBV6-6,-,CASSYGAGGEQYF,TGTGCCAGCAGTTACGGCGCGGGGGGCGAGCAGTACTTC
TRBJ1-1,TRBD1,TRBV18,-,CASSTLQGVEAFF,TGTGCCAGCTCAACACTGCAGGGGGTGGAAGCTTTCTTT
TRBJ2-3,-,TRBV7-6,-,CASSLVGDTQYF,TGTGCCAGCAGCTTAGTGGGAGATACGCAGTATTTT
TRBJ2-7,-,TRBV11-2,-,CASRYEYEQYF,TGTGCCAGCAGGTACGAATACGAGCAGTACTTC